These 17 T cell receptor beta chains were all obtained from the same sample, sequenced in a study of T cells in Graves' hyperthyroidism and ophthalmopathy. RNA transcripts yielded amplified TCR beta CDR3 regions. A first-round RT-PCR of the TCR CDR3 used the HTBI primer set. TCRdb fed the multiplex PCR reads into MiXCR, producing one record per CDR3 protein. The sample carries around 350,000 distinct CDR3 sequences, about 14% recorded once. Specimen: blood. These receptors originate from a woman in her twenties or thirties with Graves' ophthalmopathy.

This clonotype has just a few counts. The chain has TRBV2 and TRBJ1-1; tentatively, D is TRBD1 (6 bases). Germline assignment: CDR1 SNHLY and CDR2 FYNNEI. The CDR3 is made up of 13 amino acids. The ends were cut back, 6 bases at V and 4 bases at J, with 12 bases in the middle. The CDR3, as DNA: TGTGCCAGCAGGGCAACAGGGAGCACTGAAGCTTTCTTT. Translating gives CASRATGSTEAFF.

This clonotype was found many times. The chain is built from TRBV28 and TRBJ1-5; D is perhaps TRBD1 (5 bases). V dropped 1 base and J dropped 11 bases, with 9 bases sitting between them. The CDR3 covers 12 residues. CDR1 is MDHEN, CDR2 SYDVKM, per germline. The CDR3 coding sequence is TGTGCCAGCAGTTTATCCAGGGCGGCCCAGCATTTT. Its protein is CASSLSRAAQHF.

This clonotype has at least ten counts. The V and J genes are TRBV20-1 and TRBJ2-7; D is perhaps TRBD1 or TRBD2 (5 bases each). Germline loops: CDR1 DFQATT, CDR2 SNEGSKA (reference sequence). This CDR3 is 14 amino acids long. Trimming took off 7 bases at V and 0 bases at J, with 16 bases between the two ends. This CDR3 is CSGDGALSSYEQYF. The CDR3 DNA sequence: TGCAGTGGCGACGGGGCATTAAGCTCCTACGAGCAGTACTTC.

Many counts were recorded for this clonotype. The V gene is TRBV7-9, the J gene TRBJ2-7, with D perhaps matching TRBD1 (5 bases). The CDR3 totals 13 residues. In germline, CDR1 is SEHNR, CDR2 FQNEAQ (reference sequence). The V end was cut by 5 bases, the J end by 7 bases, with 15 bases between. The CDR3 here is CASSLRVTEEQYF. In DNA form, the CDR3 reads TGTGCCAGCAGCCTCAGGGTCACGGAGGAGCAGTACTTC.

The rearrangement joins TRBV5-8 to TRBJ1-6, with 11 bases that match TRBD1. The length of the CDR3 is 17 residues. CDR1 is SGHTS and CDR2 is YDEGEE in the germline V gene. J gave up 9 bases and V 6 bases, and 14 bases lay outside the gene matches. CDR3 region: CASTPGQGVFRSSPLHF. CDR3 in DNA: TGTGCCAGCACCCCGGGACAGGGGGTCTTTAGGTCTTCACCCCTCCACTTT.

This clonotype was counted ten times or more. This chain connects TRBV28 to TRBJ2-5, with a weak D call TRBD2 (5 bases). Germline lookup yields CDR1 MDHEN and CDR2 SYDVKM. V was clipped by 3 bases and J by 6 bases, with 14 bases between them. This CDR3 is built from 14 residues. The CDR3 nucleotides are TGTGCCAGCAGTTTTGTAGACGGGAAAAAGACCCAGTACTTC. Translated, it gives CASSFVDGKKTQYF.

This clonotype was seen repeatedly, ten times or more. V is TRBV9 and J is TRBJ2-3, with D tentatively TRBD1 or TRBD2 (5 bases each). CDR1 SGDLS and CDR2 YYNGEE come from the germline V gene. V lost 4 bases and J 1 base, leaving 13 bases between the germline ends. CDR3 length equals 15 residues. CDR3 protein: CASSQGGSRTDTQYF. For the CDR3, the DNA is TGTGCCAGCAGCCAGGGCGGGTCCCGCACAGATACGCAGTATTTT.

There are a few counts of this clonotype. This sequence joins TRBV7-9 and TRBJ1-5; D is perhaps TRBD1 (6 bases). Trimming left V 5 bases short and J 0 bases short, with 14 bases between. This CDR3 has 16 residues. The germline V gene has CDR1 SEHNR and CDR2 FQNEAQ (reference sequence). The CDR3, as DNA: TGTGCCAGCAGCCGAACAGGGACGAGTAGCAATCAGCCCCAGCATTTT. Its protein is CASSRTGTSSNQPQHF.

This clonotype was detected ten times or more. V and J are TRBV5-6 and TRBJ2-7; D unresolved. The CDR3 length is 12 residues. V lost 1 base and J 5 bases, leaving 7 bases between the germline ends. Germline assignment: CDR1 SGHDT and CDR2 YYEEEE. Written as DNA, the CDR3 is TGTGCCAGCAGCTTGCTGGAGCACGAGCAGTACTTC. Translation: CASSLLEHEQYF.

This clonotype appeared many times. V and J are TRBV10-1 and TRBJ2-3; TRBD2 might be the D (7 bases). V lost 4 bases and J 0 bases, leaving 14 bases between the germline ends. The CDR3 has 16 residues. The germline CDR1 and CDR2 sequences are WNHNN and SYGVQD (reference sequence). CDR3 protein: CASSVSAGASTDTQYF. The CDR3 DNA reads TGCGCCAGCAGTGTATCGGCGGGGGCTAGCACAGATACGCAGTATTTT.

V is TRBV19 and J is TRBJ1-5; possibly TRBD1 for D (6 bases). The CDR3 has 15 residues. Trimming removed 3 bases from V and 5 bases from J, with 14 bases in between. The V gene's germline CDR1 is LNHDA and CDR2 SQIVND (reference sequence). CDR3 in amino acids: CASSISTDSYQPQHF. DNA of the CDR3: TGTGCCAGTAGTATCTCTACGGACAGTTATCAGCCCCAGCATTTT.

V and J are TRBV10-3 and TRBJ2-1, with 12 bases fitting TRBD2. Germline assignment: CDR1 ENHRY and CDR2 SYGVKD. The CDR3 runs to 13 residues. Trimming cost V 7 bases and J 10 bases; bases outside gene matches: 5. The CDR3, as DNA: TGTGCCATCAACCCCGGGACTAGCGGGGAGCAGTTCTTC. Translated: CAINPGTSGEQFF.

This clonotype was observed a few times. This chain connects TRBV20-1 to TRBJ2-5, with 10 positions matching TRBD2. The germline V gene has CDR1 DFQATT and CDR2 SNEGSKA (reference sequence). The CDR3 is 15 amino acids. V lost 1 base to trimming and J lost 5 bases; unmatched junction nucleotides: 7. The CDR3 bases are TGCAGTGCTAGAGTAGCGGGGGGACGGGGGGAGACCCAGTACTTC. This encodes CSARVAGGRGETQYF.

This clonotype was seen many times. The CDR3 nucleotides are TGTGCCAGCAGCCAAGATCGAACTAGCGTTCAAGAGACCCAGTACTTC. Protein sequence: CASSQDRTSVQETQYF. This chain joins TRBV14 and TRBJ2-5; 7 bases match TRBD2. Germline V lookup: CDR1 SGHDN, CDR2 FVKESK. The CDR3 consists of 16 residues. V shed 0 bases and J 2 bases; nucleotides not matched to a gene: 6. The entire variable domain, with the rest obtained from reference TRBV14 and TRBJ2-5, is as follows: EAGVTQFPSHSVIEKGQTVTLRCDPISGHDNLYWYRRVMGKEIKFLLHFVKESKQDESGMPNNRFLAERTGGTYSTLKVQPAELEDSGVYFCASSQDRTSVQETQYFGPGTRLLVL.

This clonotype appeared many times. The chain employs TRBV20-1 and TRBJ2-1; TRBD2 matches 8 bases. Germline CDR1 and CDR2: DFQATT and SNEGSKA (reference sequence). V shed 2 bases, J shed 4 bases, and the junction held 16 bases outside the gene matches. The CDR3 extends over 18 amino acids. The CDR3 DNA reads TGCAGTGCTAGACCCTTCAGCCAGCGGGGGCAAAATTACAATGAGCAGTTCTTC. The encoded protein is CSARPFSQRGQNYNEQFF.

This clonotype was found many times. V and J are TRBV7-9 and TRBJ2-7, with a possible D match to TRBD2 (6 bases). The length of the CDR3 is 12 residues. V lost 3 bases and J 5 bases, leaving 8 bases between the germline ends. The germline V gene has CDR1 SEHNR and CDR2 FQNEAQ (reference sequence). CDR3 region: CASSLPGDEQYF. CDR3 in DNA: TGTGCCAGCAGCTTGCCGGGGGACGAGCAGTACTTC.

This clonotype was observed many times. The rearrangement links TRBV20-1 to TRBJ1-1; TRBD1 is a possible D gene (5 bases). With 3 bases removed from V and 1 base from J, the gap between germline ends came to 9 bases. This CDR3 comprises 13 residues. Germline values: CDR1 DFQATT, CDR2 SNEGSKA (reference sequence). The CDR3 loop reads CSARDTPNTEAFF. The CDR3 coding sequence is TGCAGTGCTAGGGACACTCCGAACACTGAAGCTTTCTTT.